This TCR beta chain was sequenced for a study of T cell responses to AZD1222 COVID-19 vaccine. Study-wide context: Investigators merged groups given second doses at roughly 4 or roughly 12 weeks. Overall study findings and caveats: Females outnumbered males among donors, who were mostly white British; clonal diversity was possibly underestimated.

Here immunoSEQ multiplex PCR was the method, and the copy in TCRdb shows in-frame clones only, minus some. The sample lists 95,000 to 150,000 clones; 75% to 90% were seen once. A note on this clone: Its antigen is currently unknown.

The TCR comes from an adult in good health. The sequencing here drew on peripheral blood, taken on day 0 of AZD1222 vaccination.

The CDR3 reads CATRTSGDNEQFF. The CDR3 DNA reads as TGTGCCACCAGGACTAGCGGGGACAATGAGCAGTTCTTC. V gene TRBV12-3 or TRBV12-4 combines with J gene TRBJ2-1; 12 bases fit TRBD2. After removal of 10 bases from V and 5 bases from J, the junction contained 3 bases not matched to a gene. CDR3 length equals 13 residues.